These 30 T cell receptor beta chains share one sample of origin, sequenced in a study of monozygotic twins with inflammatory bowel disease. TCRdb re-called the 5' RACE reads and catalogs CDR3 proteins one per entry, DNA excluded. The sample has some 170,000 distinct CDR3 sequences. Sample: blood. These receptors were taken from a human donor with ulcerative colitis or Crohn's disease, or a healthy co-twin of an affected twin (not recorded which).

The rearrangement links TRBV20-1 to TRBJ2-7; TCRdb selects TRBD2, and the lack of DNA leaves this call unchecked. This CDR3 is built from 15 residues. From germline, CDR1 is DFQATT and CDR2 SNEGSKA (reference sequence). CDR3 loop: CSASSRLELSYEQYF.

The V call is TRBV5-1, the J call TRBJ1-1; TCRdb proposes TRBD1, but this gene call is untestable without DNA. The CDR3 is made up of 14 amino acids. Germline V gene lookup returns CDR1 SGHRS and CDR2 YFSETQ. The CDR3 sequence: CASSFAGTGLEAFF.

The rearrangement joins TRBV7-2 to TRBJ2-3; with no DNA, the TCRdb D assignment of TRBD1 cannot be verified. Germline values: CDR1 SGHTA, CDR2 FQGNSA. The length of the CDR3 is 13 residues. Here the CDR3 reads CASNPRVPDTQYF.

The V gene is TRBV28, the J gene TRBJ2-4; checking the TCRdb D call of TRBD1 is not possible without DNA. This CDR3 is built from 16 residues. Germline CDR1 reads MDHEN; CDR2 reads SYDVKM. The CDR3 loop is CASSHFPGGQKNIQYF.

The chain recombines TRBV20-1 with TRBJ1-1. The length of the CDR3 is 14 residues. Germline values: CDR1 DFQATT, CDR2 SNEGSKA (reference sequence). This chain's CDR3 is CSARELTENTEAFF.

The CDR3 reads CASSQGADTQYF. The chain has TRBV14 and TRBJ2-3. Germline loops: CDR1 SGHDN, CDR2 FVKESK. CDR3 length equals 12 residues. The full variable domain, rest sourced from reference TRBV14 and TRBJ2-3, is EAGVTQFPSHSVIEKGQTVTLRCDPISGHDNLYWYRRVMGKEIKFLLHFVKESKQDESGMPNNRFLAERTGGTYSTLKVQPAELEDSGVYFCASSQGADTQYFGPGTRLTVL.

The chain carries TRBV5-6 and TRBJ1-2; the TCRdb D gene call, TRBD1, has no DNA to confirm it. CDR3 size: 14 residues. In germline, CDR1 is SGHDT, CDR2 YYEEEE. CDR3 amino acids: CASSFGTENYGYTF. Combining the CDR3 with reference TRBV5-6 and TRBJ1-2 gives the whole variable domain DAGVTQSPTHLIKTRGQQVTLRCSPKSGHDTVSWYQQALGQGPQFIFQYYEEEERQRGNFPDRFSGHQFPNYSSELNVNALLLGDSALYLCASSFGTENYGYTFGSGTRLTVV.

The V and J genes are TRBV7-9 and TRBJ2-5. Germline CDR1 SEHNR, CDR2 FQNEAQ (reference sequence). The CDR3 is 14 residues long. CDR3 protein: CASTAELRRETQYF.

The chain joins TRBV4-2 to TRBJ1-2; the TCRdb call, TRBD1, lacks DNA for checking. The CDR3 is 13 residues long. The V gene's germline CDR1 is LGHNA and CDR2 YNFKEQ. CDR3 region: CASSHGQGGGYTF.

This chain connects TRBV3-1 to TRBJ1-1; TCRdb indicates TRBD1, and absent DNA this call remains unverified. Germline values: CDR1 LGHDT, CDR2 YNNKEL (reference sequence). This CDR3 has 11 residues. This CDR3 is CASSQRDEAFF.

The chain uses TRBV3-1 and TRBJ1-5. CDR1 is LGHDT and CDR2 is YNNKEL in the germline V gene (reference sequence). The length of the CDR3 is 15 residues. CDR3 loop: CASSQDGIGNQPQHF. Supplemented by reference TRBV3-1 and TRBJ1-5, the full variable domain reads DTAVSQTPKYLVTQMGNDKSIKCEQNLGHDTMYWYKQDSKKFLKIMFSYNNKELIINETVPNRFSPKSPDKAHLNLHINSLELGDSAVYFCASSQDGIGNQPQHFGDGTRLSIL.

The rearrangement uses TRBV2 and TRBJ2-1. The germline V gene has CDR1 SNHLY and CDR2 FYNNEI. The CDR3 extends over 15 amino acids. CDR3: CASSEDRSSYNEQFF.

The CDR3 loop is CASSWNPGQGIYGYTF. V usage is TRBV5-1 and J usage is TRBJ1-2; no DNA is available, so the TRBD1 call from TCRdb remains unchecked. Per the germline V gene, CDR1 is SGHRS and CDR2 is YFSETQ. This CDR3 has 16 amino acids.

The gene calls are TRBV7-2 and TRBJ2-1; with no DNA, the TCRdb D assignment of TRBD2 cannot be verified. CDR1 is SGHTA, CDR2 FQGNSA, per germline. The CDR3 runs 17 residues. The CDR3 here is CASSLKGLGGSYNEQFF. The whole variable domain, remainder taken from reference TRBV7-2 and TRBJ2-1, is GAGVSQSPSNKVTEKGKDVELRCDPISGHTALYWYRQSLGQGLEFLIYFQGNSAPDKSGLPSDRFSAERTGGSVSTLTIQRTQQEDSAVYLCASSLKGLGGSYNEQFFGPGTRLTVL.

The V call is TRBV20-1, the J call TRBJ1-2; TCRdb's D call, TRBD1, is unchecked because there is no DNA. The CDR3 runs 12 residues. The germline V gene encodes CDR1 DFQATT and CDR2 SNEGSKA (reference sequence). The CDR3: CSLTGGDYGYTF.

V gene TRBV20-1 combines with J gene TRBJ2-7; TCRdb selects TRBD1, and the lack of DNA leaves this call unchecked. Germline CDR1 reads DFQATT; CDR2 reads SNEGSKA (reference sequence). The CDR3 has 14 amino acids. CDR3: CSARTGTGQNEQYF.

This chain links TRBV29-1 with TRBJ2-1; TCRdb's D gene call, TRBD2, goes unchecked for lack of DNA. The CDR3 spans 18 residues. Germline assignment: CDR1 SQVTM and CDR2 ANQGSEA. The CDR3 sequence: CSVVFHGTSGIWDNEQFF.

The rearrangement links TRBV4-2 to TRBJ2-5. The germline CDR1 and CDR2 sequences are LGHNA and YNFKEQ. CDR3 size: 16 residues. CDR3 sequence reads: CASSQEVNSLQETQYF.

The genes are TRBV7-3 and TRBJ1-2; without DNA, the TCRdb call of TRBD1 cannot be checked. Germline V lookup: CDR1 SGHTA, CDR2 FQGTGA. The CDR3 covers 15 residues. The CDR3 sequence is CASSPVGGATNGYTF.

V is TRBV28 and J is TRBJ2-5; the D call from TCRdb, TRBD1, cannot be confirmed without DNA. CDR1 MDHEN and CDR2 SYDVKM come from the germline V gene. The CDR3 is made up of 17 amino acids. The CDR3 sequence: CASSGAWGGPYQETQYF.

V gene TRBV5-5 combines with J gene TRBJ2-1; TCRdb picks TRBD2, but there is no DNA to check that call. The CDR3 spans 17 residues. Looked up from germline, CDR1 is SGHKS and CDR2 is YYEKEE (reference sequence). The CDR3: CASSPWGAGDSYNEQFF.

This sequence joins TRBV28 and TRBJ2-2; the TCRdb D gene call, TRBD1, has no DNA to confirm it. The germline V gene has CDR1 MDHEN and CDR2 SYDVKM. The CDR3 spans 15 residues. The CDR3 spells CATSGTALNTGELFF.

The chain combines TRBV3-1 with TRBJ2-3. The CDR3 spans 14 residues. CDR1 is LGHDT and CDR2 is YNNKEL in the germline V gene (reference sequence). The CDR3 sequence is CASSQDLVTDTQYF.

This chain links TRBV5-1 with TRBJ2-7. This CDR3 comprises 12 residues. Germline V gene lookup returns CDR1 SGHRS and CDR2 YFSETQ. CDR3 amino acids: CASSLGDYEQYF.

The chain joins TRBV5-1 to TRBJ2-5. The CDR3 runs to 14 residues. Per the germline V gene, CDR1 is SGHRS and CDR2 is YFSETQ. CDR3 sequence reads: CASSFNSDKETQYF.

The chain couples TRBV7-2 to TRBJ1-5. CDR1 and CDR2 (germline): SGHTA, FQGNSA. This CDR3 has 11 amino acids. CDR3 loop: CASSSGQSQHF.

The gene calls are TRBV18 and TRBJ2-1; no DNA is available, so the TRBD1 call from TCRdb remains unchecked. Germline V gives CDR1 KGHSH, CDR2 LQKENI. This CDR3 comprises 16 residues. The CDR3 sequence is CASSPPVRGGYNEQFF.

The J gene is TRBJ2-3, the V gene TRBV11-3; TCRdb's D call, TRBD1, is unchecked because there is no DNA. This CDR3 region has 14 residues. The germline CDR1 and CDR2 sequences are SGHNT and YENEEA. The chain's CDR3 is CASSQGAHGDTQYF.

V is TRBV19 and J is TRBJ1-4. The CDR3 runs to 15 residues. Germline V gene sequence: CDR1 LNHDA, CDR2 SQIVND (reference sequence). CDR3 in amino acids: CASSRMGATNEKLFF.

J is TRBJ2-1 and V is TRBV5-4. The germline CDR1 and CDR2 sequences are SGHNT and YYREEE (reference sequence). This CDR3 is 15 amino acids long. The CDR3 sequence is CASSLIGSSYNEQFF.